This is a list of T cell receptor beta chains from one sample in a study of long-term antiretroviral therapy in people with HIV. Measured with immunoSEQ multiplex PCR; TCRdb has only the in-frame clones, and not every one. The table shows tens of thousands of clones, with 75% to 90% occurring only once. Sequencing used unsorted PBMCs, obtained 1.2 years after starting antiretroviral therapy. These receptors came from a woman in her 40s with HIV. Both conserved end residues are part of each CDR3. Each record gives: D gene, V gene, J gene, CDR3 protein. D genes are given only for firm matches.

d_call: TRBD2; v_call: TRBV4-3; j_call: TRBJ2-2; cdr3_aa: CASSQDKAGVGGELFF
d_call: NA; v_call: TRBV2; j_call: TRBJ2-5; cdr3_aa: CASSEGGRLETQYF
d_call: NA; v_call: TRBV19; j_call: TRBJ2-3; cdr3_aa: CASSIGSTDTQYF
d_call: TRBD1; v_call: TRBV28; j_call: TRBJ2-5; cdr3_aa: CASRKRQGRIQETQYF
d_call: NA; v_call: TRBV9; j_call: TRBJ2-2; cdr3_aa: CASSGGASITGELFF
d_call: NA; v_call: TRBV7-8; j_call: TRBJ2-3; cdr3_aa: CASSFSGSQTDTQYF
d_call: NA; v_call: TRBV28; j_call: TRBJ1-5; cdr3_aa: CASSVQGSGNQPQHF
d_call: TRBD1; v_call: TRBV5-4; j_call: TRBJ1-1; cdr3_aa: CASSSDRGEAFF
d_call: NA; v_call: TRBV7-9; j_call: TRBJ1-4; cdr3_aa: CASSLVGATNEKLFF
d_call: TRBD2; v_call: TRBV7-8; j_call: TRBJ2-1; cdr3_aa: CASSLEGLAVNEQFF
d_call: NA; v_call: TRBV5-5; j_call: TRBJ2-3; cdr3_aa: CATLTGRGTDTQYF
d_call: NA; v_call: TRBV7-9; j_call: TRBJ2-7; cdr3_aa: CASSFSSSPYEQYF
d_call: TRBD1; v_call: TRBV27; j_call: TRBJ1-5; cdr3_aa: CASSPGTGGNQPQHF
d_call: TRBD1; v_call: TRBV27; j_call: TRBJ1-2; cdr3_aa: CASSSRTGVYGYTF
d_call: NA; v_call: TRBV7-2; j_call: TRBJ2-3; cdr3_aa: CASSLAVIGGTDTQYF
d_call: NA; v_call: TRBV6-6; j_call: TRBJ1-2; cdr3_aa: CASSYSTADNGYTF
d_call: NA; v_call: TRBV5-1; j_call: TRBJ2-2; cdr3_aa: CASSYRVPGELFF
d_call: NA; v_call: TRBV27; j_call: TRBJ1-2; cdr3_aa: CASSPTGTNYGYTF
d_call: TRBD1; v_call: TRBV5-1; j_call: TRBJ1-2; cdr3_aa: CASSLALGQGSGYTF
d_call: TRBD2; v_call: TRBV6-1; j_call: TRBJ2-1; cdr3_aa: CASMPGLAFNEQFF
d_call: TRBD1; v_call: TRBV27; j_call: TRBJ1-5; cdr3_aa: CASSPGDRAYQPQHF
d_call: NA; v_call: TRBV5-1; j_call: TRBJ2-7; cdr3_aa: CASSWEGVLGEQYF
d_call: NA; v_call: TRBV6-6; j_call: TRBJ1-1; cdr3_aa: CASSLDRANTEAFF
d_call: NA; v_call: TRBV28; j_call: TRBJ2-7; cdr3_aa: CASSPVGGEQYF
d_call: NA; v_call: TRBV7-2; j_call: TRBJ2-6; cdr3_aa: CASSIDLSGANVLTF
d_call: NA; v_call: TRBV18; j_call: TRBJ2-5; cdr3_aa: CASSLNRDKRQTQYF
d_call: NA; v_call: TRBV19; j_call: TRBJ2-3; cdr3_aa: CASMAAYYPDTQYF
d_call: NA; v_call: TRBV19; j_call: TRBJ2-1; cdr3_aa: CASSMMAGSEQFF
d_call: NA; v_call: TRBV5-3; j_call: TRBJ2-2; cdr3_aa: CATTGSFGTGELFF
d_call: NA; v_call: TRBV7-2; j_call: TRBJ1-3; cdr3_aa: CASSLGSGNTIYF
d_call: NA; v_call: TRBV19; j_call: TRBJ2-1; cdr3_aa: CASTSYAGTYNEQFF
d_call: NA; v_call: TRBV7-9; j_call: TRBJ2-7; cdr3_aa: CASSSPYEQYF
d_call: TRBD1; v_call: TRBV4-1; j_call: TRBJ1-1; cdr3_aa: CASSQGTGIREAFF
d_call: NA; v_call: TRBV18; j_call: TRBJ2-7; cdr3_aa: CASSKQGESFYEQYF
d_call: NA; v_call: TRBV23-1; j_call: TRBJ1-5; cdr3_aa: CASSRRQDYYSNQPQHF
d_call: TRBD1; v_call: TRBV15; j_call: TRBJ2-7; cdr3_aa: CATSKIVPGQSWSEQYF
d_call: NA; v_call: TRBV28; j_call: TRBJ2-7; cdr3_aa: CASSLLTVSYEQYF
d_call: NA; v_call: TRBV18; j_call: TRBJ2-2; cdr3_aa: CASSPGTPNTGELFF
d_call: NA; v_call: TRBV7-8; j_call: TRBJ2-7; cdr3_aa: CASSLGGPAGVDEQYF
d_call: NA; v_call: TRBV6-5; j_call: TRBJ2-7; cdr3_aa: CASRNGREQYF
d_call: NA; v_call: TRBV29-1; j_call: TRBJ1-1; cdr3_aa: CSVRGTLNTEAFF